The T cell receptor (beta chain) described here comes from a study of spatial heterogeneity in lung cancer. Each CDR3 protein gets one entry after TCRdb re-called the 5' RACE reads with MiXCR. The sample has roughly 79,000 distinct CDR3 sequences, around 12% seen once. Stated time point: sample taken at primary tumor resection. Unsorted whole RNA from tumor, nontumor lung or frozen PBMC underwent sequencing. Germline V CDR1 and CDR2: MNHNY, SVGAGI (reference sequence). The length of the CDR3 is 15 residues. The V segment lost 4 bases and the J segment 8 bases; nucleotides outside the gene matches: 7. The sequence derives from a male donor with early-stage non-small cell lung cancer. The specimen was PBMCs, collected at surgery. The V and J genes are TRBV6-6 and TRBJ2-1, with 11 bases matching TRBD2. DNA for the CDR3: TGTGCCAGCAGTTCGCTAGCGGGAGGTATCTATGAGCAGTTCTTC. It codes for CASSSLAGGIYEQFF.